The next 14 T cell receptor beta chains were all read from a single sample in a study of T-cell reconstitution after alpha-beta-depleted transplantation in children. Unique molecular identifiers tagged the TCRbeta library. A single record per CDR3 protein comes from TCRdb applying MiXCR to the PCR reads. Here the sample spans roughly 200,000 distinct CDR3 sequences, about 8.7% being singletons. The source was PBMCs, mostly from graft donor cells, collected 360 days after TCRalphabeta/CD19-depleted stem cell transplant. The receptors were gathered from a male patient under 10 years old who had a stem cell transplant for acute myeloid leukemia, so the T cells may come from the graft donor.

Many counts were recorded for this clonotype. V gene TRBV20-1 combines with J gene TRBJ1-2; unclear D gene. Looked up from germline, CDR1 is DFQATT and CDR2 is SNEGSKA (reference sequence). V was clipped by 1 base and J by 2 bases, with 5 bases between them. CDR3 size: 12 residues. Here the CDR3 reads CSARAGNYGYTF. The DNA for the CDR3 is TGCAGTGCTAGAGCGGGGAACTATGGCTACACCTTC.

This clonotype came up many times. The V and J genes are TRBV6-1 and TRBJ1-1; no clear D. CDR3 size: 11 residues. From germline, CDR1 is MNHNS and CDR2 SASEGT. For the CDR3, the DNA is TGTGTCGGAAGGGTGAACACTGAAGCTTTCTTT. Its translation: CVGRVNTEAFF.

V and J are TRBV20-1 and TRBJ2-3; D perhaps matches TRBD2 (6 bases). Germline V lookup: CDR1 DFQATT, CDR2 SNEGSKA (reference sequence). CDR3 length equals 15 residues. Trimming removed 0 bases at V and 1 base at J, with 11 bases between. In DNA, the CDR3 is TGCAGTGCTAGAGAACGACTAGGCGGCACAGATACGCAGTATTTT. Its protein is CSARERLGGTDTQYF.

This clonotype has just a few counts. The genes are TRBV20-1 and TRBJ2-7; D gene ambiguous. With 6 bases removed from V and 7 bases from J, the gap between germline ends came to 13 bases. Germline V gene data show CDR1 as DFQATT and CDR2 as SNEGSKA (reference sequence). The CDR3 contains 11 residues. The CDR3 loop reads CSARTGKEQYV. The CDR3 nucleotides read TGCAGTGCGCGGACGGGCAAAGAGCAGTACGTC.

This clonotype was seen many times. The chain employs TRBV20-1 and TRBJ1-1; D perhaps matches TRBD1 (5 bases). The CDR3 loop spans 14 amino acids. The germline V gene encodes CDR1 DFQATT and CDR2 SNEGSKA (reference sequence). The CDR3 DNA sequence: TGCAGCTCCGAGGGGCTAATCATGAACACTGAAGCTTTCTTT. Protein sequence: CSSEGLIMNTEAFF.

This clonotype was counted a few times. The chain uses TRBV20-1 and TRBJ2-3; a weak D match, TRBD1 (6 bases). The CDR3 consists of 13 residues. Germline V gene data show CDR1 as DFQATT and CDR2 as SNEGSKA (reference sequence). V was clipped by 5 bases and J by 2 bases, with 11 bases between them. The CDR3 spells CSAPRQVTDTQYF. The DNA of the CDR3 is TGCAGTGCTCCGCGACAGGTCACAGATACGCAGTATTTT.

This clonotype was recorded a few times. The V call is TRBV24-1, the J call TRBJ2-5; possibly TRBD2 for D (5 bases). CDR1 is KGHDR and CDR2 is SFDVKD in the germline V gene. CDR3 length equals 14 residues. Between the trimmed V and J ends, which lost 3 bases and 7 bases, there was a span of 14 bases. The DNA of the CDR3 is TGTGCCACCAGTGATCCTGGGGAGCCCGGGACCCAGTACTTC. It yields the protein CATSDPGEPGTQYF.

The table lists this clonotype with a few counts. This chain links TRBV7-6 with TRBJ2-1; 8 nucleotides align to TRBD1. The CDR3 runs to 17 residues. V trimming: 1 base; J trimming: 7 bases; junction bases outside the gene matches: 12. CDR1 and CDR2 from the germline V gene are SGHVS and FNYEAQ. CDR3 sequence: CASSLERRTGRSNEQFF. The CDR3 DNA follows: TGTGCCAGCAGCTTAGAGAGGAGGACAGGGAGGAGTAATGAGCAGTTCTTC.

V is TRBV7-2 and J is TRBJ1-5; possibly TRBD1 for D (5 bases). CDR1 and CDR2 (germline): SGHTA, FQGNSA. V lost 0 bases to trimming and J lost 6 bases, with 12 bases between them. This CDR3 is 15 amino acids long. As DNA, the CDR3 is TGTGCCAGCAGCTTAGCAGTAGGGGATCGTCAGCCCCAGCATTTT. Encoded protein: CASSLAVGDRQPQHF. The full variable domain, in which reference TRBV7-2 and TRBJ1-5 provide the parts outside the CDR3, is GAGVSQSPSNKVTEKGKDVELRCDPISGHTALYWYRQSLGQGLEFLIYFQGNSAPDKSGLPSDRFSAERTGGSVSTLTIQRTQQEDSAVYLCASSLAVGDRQPQHFGDGTRLSIL.

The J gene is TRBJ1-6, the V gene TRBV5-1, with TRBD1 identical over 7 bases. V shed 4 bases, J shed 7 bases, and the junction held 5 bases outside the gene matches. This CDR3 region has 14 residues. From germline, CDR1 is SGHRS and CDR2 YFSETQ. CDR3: CASSAGQLNSPLHF. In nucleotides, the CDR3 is TGCGCCAGCAGCGCGGGACAGTTGAATTCACCCCTCCACTTT.

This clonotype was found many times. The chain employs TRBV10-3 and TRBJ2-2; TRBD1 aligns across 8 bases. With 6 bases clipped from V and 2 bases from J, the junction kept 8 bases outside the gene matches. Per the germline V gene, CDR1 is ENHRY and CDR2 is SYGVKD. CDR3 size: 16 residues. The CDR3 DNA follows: TGTGCCATCAGGGAGACAGGGGCCCTCAACACCGGGGAGCTGTTTTTT. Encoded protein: CAIRETGALNTGELFF.

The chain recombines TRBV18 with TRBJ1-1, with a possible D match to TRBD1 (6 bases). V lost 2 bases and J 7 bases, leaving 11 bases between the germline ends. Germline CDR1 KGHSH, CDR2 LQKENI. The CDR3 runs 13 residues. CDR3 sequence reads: CASSPTVTGEAFF. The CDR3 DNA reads TGTGCCAGCTCACCAACGGTGACAGGTGAAGCTTTCTTT.

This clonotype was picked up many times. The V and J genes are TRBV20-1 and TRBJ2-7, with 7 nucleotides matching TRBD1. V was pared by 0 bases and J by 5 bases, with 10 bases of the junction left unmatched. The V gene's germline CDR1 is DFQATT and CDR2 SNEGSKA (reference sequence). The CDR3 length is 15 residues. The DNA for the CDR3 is TGCAGTGCTAGAGATTACACAGGGGCCCTTAACGAGCAGTACTTC. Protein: CSARDYTGALNEQYF.

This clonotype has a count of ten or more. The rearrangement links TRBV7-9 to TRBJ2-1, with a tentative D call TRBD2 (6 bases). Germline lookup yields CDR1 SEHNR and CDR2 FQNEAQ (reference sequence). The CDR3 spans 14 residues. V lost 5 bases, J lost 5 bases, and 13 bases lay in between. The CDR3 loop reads CASSETRRNNEQFF. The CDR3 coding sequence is TGTGCCAGCAGCGAGACTAGGAGAAACAATGAGCAGTTCTTC. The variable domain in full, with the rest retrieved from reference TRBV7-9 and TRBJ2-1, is DTGVSQNPRHKITKRGQNVTFRCDPISEHNRLYWYRQTLGQGPEFLTYFQNEAQLEKSRLLSDRFSAERPKGSFSTLEIQRTEQGDSAMYLCASSETRRNNEQFFGPGTRLTVL.